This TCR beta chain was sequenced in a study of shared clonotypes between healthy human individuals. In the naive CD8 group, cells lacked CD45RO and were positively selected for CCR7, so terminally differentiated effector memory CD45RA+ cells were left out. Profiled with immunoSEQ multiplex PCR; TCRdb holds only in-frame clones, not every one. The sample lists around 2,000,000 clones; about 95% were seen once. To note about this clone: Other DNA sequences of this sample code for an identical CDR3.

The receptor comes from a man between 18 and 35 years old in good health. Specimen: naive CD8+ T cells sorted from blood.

Here the CDR3 reads CASSLGGLYEQYF. CDR3 DNA: TGCGCCAGCAGCTTGGGCGGGTTATACGAGCAGTACTTC. The chain links TRBV5-1 to TRBJ2-7, with D perhaps matching TRBD2 (5 bases). This CDR3 contains 13 residues. Germline V CDR1 and CDR2: SGHRS, YFSETQ. The V and J ends lost 0 bases and 4 bases respectively, with 8 bases between them.